This T cell receptor beta chain comes out of a study of shared clonotypes between healthy human individuals. Germline CDR1 reads MGHDK; CDR2 reads SYGVNS. The V end lost 4 bases, the J end lost 3 bases, and 12 bases lay between the germline ends. This CDR3 is built from 14 residues. Assay used: immunoSEQ multiplex PCR; TCRdb lists only in-frame clones, some missing. This table holds approximately 1.5 million clones, 98% found once. Whole-study results and caveats: Relative to their counterparts shared across all four donors, non-shared clonotypes exhibited diminished generation probabilities.

In regard to this clone: What it recognizes is unknown.

The J gene is TRBJ2-5, the V gene TRBV25-1; D unclear. The clonotype was recovered from a young man in good health. The sequenced material came from naive CD4+ T cells sorted from blood. The sample's subset: CD45RA+ positively selected. The CDR3 region is CASSGPGFEETQYF. CDR3 nucleotide sequence: TGTGCCAGCAGTGGTCCCGGGTTTGAAGAGACCCAGTACTTC.